This passage covers 5 T cell receptor beta chains from one sample sequenced in a study of T cell responses to AZD1222 COVID-19 vaccine. Only in-frame clones appear in the TCRdb table, and some are missing; sequencing was by immunoSEQ multiplex PCR. The sample lists 120,000 or so clones; about nine tenths were seen once. This specimen consisted of peripheral blood, obtained on day 0 of AZD1222 vaccination. The receptor source for this set is an adult in good health.

V is TRBV6-2 or TRBV6-3 and J is TRBJ2-7; tentative D call: TRBD2 (5 bases). CDR1 is MNHEY, CDR2 SVGEGT, per germline. The CDR3 length is 14 residues. Between the trimmed V and J ends, which lost 5 bases and 4 bases, there was a span of 15 bases. The CDR3 sequence is CASSPLDYLYEQYF. The CDR3 DNA reads TGTGCCAGCAGTCCACTTGACTATCTATACGAGCAGTACTTC.

The J gene is TRBJ1-2, the V gene TRBV10-1; no clear D. Germline loops: CDR1 WNHNN, CDR2 SYGVQD (reference sequence). V was trimmed by 1 base and J by 4 bases, leaving 7 bases between them. The CDR3 covers 13 residues. The CDR3 region is CASSEWSIYGYTF. DNA for the CDR3: TGCGCCAGCAGTGAGTGGAGTATCTATGGCTACACCTTC.

The chain combines TRBV11-2 with TRBJ2-5; 12 bases line up with TRBD1. The CDR3 is 16 amino acids. With 3 bases clipped from V and 4 bases from J, the junction kept 6 bases outside the gene matches. Germline CDR1 SGHAT, CDR2 FQNNGV. The CDR3 DNA follows: TGTGCCAGCAGCTTCAGGGACAGGGGGCTAAGAGAGACCCAGTACTTC. Its translation is CASSFRDRGLRETQYF.

The chain employs TRBV28 and TRBJ2-7; D ambiguous. The CDR3 extends over 11 amino acids. Trimming removed 8 bases at V and 2 bases at J, with 7 bases between. Germline CDR1 reads MDHEN; CDR2 reads SYDVKM. CDR3 bases: TGTGCCAGCTCCAGTCCCTACGAGCAGTACTTC. Its translation is CASSSPYEQYF.

The chain has TRBV7-6 and TRBJ2-5; 10 bases align to TRBD1. The V gene end was trimmed by 1 base and the J gene end by 5 bases; junction bases not matched to a gene: 10. This CDR3 spans 17 amino acids. CDR1 is SGHVS, CDR2 FNYEAQ, per germline. Here the CDR3 DNA reads TGTGCCAGCAGCTTAGTTCCGGGACAGGGGCGTCGGGAGACCCAGTACTTC. It yields the protein CASSLVPGQGRRETQYF.